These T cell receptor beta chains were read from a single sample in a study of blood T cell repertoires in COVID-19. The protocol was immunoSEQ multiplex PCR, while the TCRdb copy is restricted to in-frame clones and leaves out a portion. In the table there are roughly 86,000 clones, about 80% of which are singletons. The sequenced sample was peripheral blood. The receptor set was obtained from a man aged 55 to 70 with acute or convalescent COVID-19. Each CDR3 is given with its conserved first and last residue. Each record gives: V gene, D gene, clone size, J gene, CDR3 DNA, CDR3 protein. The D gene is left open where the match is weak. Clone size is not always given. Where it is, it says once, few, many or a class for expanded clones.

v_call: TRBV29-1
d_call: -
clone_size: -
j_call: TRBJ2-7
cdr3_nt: TGCAGCGGTCGGGACGGGAGCTCCTACGAGCAGTACTTC
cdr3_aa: CSGRDGSSYEQYF

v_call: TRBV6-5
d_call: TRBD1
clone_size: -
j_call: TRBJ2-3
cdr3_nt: TGTGCCAGCAGTTCACCGGGACAGGGAACAGATACGCAGTATTTT
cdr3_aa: CASSSPGQGTDTQYF

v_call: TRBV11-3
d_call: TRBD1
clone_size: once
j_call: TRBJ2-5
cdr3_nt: TGTGCCAGCAGCTCGGGACAGCAACAAGAGACCCAGTACTTC
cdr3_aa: CASSSGQQQETQYF

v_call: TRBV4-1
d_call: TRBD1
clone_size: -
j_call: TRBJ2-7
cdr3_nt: TGCGCCAGCAGCCAAGTATGGGACAGCCGCTACGAGCAGTACTTC
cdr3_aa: CASSQVWDSRYEQYF

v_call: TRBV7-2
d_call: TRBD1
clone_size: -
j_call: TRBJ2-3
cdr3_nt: TGTGCCAGCAGCTCAGGACAGGGCGCAGATACGCAGTATTTT
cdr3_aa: CASSSGQGADTQYF

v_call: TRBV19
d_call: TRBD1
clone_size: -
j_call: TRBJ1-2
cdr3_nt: TGTGCCAGTACACCACCGGGACAGGCAAATGGCTACACCTTC
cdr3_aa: CASTPPGQANGYTF

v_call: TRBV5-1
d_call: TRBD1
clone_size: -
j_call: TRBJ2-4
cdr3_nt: TGCGCCAGCAGCTTGGAAGGGGGCACAATAGCCAAAAACATTCAGTACTTC
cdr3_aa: CASSLEGGTIAKNIQYF

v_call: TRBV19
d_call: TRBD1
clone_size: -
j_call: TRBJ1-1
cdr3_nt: TGTGCCAGTAGGCAGGGGGCAGGGAACACTGAAGCTTTCTTT
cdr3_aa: CASRQGAGNTEAFF

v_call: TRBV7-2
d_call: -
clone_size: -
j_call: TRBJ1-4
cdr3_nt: TGTGCCAGCAGCTCTCAGGGTGGGAATGAAAAACTGTTTTTT
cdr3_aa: CASSSQGGNEKLFF

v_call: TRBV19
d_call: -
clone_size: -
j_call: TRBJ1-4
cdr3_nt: TGTGCCAGTAGTATAGGGGGCGCGGGGGAAAAACTGTTTTTT
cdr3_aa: CASSIGGAGEKLFF

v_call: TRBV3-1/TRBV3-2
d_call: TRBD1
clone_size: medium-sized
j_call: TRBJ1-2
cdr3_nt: TGTGCCAGCAGCCAGTATATACCGACAGGGGGTCGACGCCCTGGCTACACCTTC
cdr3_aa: CASSQYIPTGGRRPGYTF

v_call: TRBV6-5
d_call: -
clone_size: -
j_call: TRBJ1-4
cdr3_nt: TGTGCCAGCAGTCGAACGCGGGGAAAGGGGCTGTTTTTT
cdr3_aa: CASSRTRGKGLFF

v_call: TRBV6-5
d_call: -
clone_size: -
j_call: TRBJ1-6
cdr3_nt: TGTGCCAGCAGCCCCCGGGGGACTTCACCCCTCCACTTT
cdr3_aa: CASSPRGTSPLHF

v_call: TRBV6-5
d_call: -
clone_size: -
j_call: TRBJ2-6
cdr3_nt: TGTGCCAGCAGTAACCGACAGACTGGGGCCAACGTCCTGACTTTC
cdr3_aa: CASSNRQTGANVLTF

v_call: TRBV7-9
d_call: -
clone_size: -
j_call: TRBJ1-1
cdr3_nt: TGTGCCAGCAGCTTAGTTGGACTCATGAACACTGAAGCTTTCTTT
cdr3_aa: CASSLVGLMNTEAFF

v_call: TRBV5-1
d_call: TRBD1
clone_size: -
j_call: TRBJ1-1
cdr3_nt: TGCGCCAGCAGCTTGAGGGGACAGGGGACTGAAGCTTTCTTT
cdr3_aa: CASSLRGQGTEAFF

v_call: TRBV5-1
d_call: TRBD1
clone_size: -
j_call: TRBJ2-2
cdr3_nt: TGCGCCAGCAGTACTCAGGGGGCCTTCGCCGGGGAGCTGTTTTTT
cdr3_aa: CASSTQGAFAGELFF

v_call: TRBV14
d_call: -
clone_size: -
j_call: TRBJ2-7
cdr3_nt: TGTGCCAGCACCCGTTCTGTCGAGCAGTACTTC
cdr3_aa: CASTRSVEQYF

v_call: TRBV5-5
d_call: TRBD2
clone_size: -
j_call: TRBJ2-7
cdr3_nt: TGTGCCAGCAGCCTTAGCGGGGAGGTTGGCGACGAGCAGTACTTC
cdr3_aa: CASSLSGEVGDEQYF

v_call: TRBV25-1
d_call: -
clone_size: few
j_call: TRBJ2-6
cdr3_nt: TGTGCCAGCAGTGAAGTAGCAGGGGCCAACGTCCTGACTTTC
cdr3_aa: CASSEVAGANVLTF

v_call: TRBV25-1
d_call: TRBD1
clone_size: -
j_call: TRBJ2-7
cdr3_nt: TGTGCCAGCAGTAATATTCGGGACAGCAACTCCTACGAGCAGTACTTC
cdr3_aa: CASSNIRDSNSYEQYF

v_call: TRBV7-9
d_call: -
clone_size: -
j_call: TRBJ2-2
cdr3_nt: TGTGCCAGCAGCCCCAGACTGTTGAACACCGGGGAGCTGTTTTTT
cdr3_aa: CASSPRLLNTGELFF

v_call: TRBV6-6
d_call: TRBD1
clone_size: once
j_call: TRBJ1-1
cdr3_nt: TGTGCCAGCAGTGCCGGGACAGGGCTGAACACTGAAGCTTTCTTT
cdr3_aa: CASSAGTGLNTEAFF

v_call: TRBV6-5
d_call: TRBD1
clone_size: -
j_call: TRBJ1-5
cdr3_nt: TGTGCCAGCAGGGGATTTACAGGGGCAGGTCAGCCCCAGCATTTT
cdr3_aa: CASRGFTGAGQPQHF

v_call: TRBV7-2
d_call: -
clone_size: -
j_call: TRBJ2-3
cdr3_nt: TGTGCCAGCAGCTTAGAGGGGATAGCAGATACGCAGTATTTT
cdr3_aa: CASSLEGIADTQYF

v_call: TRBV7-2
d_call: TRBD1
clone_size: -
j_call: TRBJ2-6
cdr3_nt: TGTGCCAGCAGCTTATCAGTGACAGGGGGCTCTGGGGCCAACGTCCTGACTTTC
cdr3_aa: CASSLSVTGGSGANVLTF

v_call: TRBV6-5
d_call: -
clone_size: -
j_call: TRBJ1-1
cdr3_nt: TGTGCCAGCATTCTAACGAAGAACACTGAAGCTTTCTTT
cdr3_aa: CASILTKNTEAFF

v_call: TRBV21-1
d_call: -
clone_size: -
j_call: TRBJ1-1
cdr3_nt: TGTGCCAGCAGAAGAAGACGGGACAGGGACGGCATGAACACTGAAGCTTTCTTT
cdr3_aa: CASRRRRDRDGMNTEAFF

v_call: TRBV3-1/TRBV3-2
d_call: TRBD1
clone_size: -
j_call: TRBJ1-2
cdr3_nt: TGTGCCAGCAGCCAAAACAGGGGGCGAGGCTATGGCTACACCTTC
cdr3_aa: CASSQNRGRGYGYTF

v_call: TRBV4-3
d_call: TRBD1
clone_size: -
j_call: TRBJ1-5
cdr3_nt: TGCGCCAGCAGCCAAGAAATCGGACAGGCCAATCAGCCCCAGCATTTT
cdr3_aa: CASSQEIGQANQPQHF

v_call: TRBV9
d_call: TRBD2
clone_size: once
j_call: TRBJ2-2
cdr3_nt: TGTGCCAGCAGCGTACTAAGCGGGGGTCCCGGGGAGCTGTTTTTT
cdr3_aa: CASSVLSGGPGELFF

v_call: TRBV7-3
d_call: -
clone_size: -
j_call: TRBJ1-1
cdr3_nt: TGTGCCAGCAACAGGGTGGAGAACACTGAAGCTTTCTTT
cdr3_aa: CASNRVENTEAFF

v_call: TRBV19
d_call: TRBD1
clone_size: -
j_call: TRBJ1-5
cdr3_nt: TGTGCCAGTAGTATGCCACAGGGGGGTCAGCCCCAGCATTTT
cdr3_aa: CASSMPQGGQPQHF

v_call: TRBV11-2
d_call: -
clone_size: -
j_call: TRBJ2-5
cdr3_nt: TGTGCCAGCAGCCTATACATAGTGGGGGGTAAAGAGACCCAGTACTTC
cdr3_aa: CASSLYIVGGKETQYF

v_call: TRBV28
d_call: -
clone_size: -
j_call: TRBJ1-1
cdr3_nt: TGTGCCAGCAGTTCGTGGGACATGAACACTGAAGCTTTCTTT
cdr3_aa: CASSSWDMNTEAFF

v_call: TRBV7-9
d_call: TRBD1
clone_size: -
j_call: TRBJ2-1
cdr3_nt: TGTGCCAGCAGCTTAGAGTGGACAGGTTACAATGAGCAGTTCTTC
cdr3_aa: CASSLEWTGYNEQFF

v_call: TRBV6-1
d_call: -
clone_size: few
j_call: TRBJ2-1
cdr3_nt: TGTGCCAGCAGGGAAGGTTTCGTTAGCTCCTACAATGAGCAGTTCTTC
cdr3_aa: CASREGFVSSYNEQFF

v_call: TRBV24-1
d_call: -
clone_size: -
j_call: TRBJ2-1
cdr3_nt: TGTGCCACCAGTGACCCCACGGACTACCAGTACAATGAGCAGTTCTTC
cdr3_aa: CATSDPTDYQYNEQFF

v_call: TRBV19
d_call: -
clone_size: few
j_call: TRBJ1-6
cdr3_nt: TGTGCCAGTACCGATGGCAGGGTGCGATCACCCCTCCACTTT
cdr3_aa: CASTDGRVRSPLHF

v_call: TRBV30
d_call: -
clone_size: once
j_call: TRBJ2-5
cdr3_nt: TGTGCCTGGAGTGAGAGGATCGGAGAGACCCAGTACTTC
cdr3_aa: CAWSERIGETQYF

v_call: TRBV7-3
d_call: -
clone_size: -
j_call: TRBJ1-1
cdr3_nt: TGTGCCAGCAGCGCCGACTGGAACACTGAAGCTTTCTTT
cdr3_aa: CASSADWNTEAFF

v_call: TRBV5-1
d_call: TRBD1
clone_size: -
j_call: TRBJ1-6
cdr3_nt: TGCGCCAGCAGCTTGGCCGGCACAGGGGTTAGGGTCGCCTATAATTCACCCCTCCACTTT
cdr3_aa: CASSLAGTGVRVAYNSPLHF

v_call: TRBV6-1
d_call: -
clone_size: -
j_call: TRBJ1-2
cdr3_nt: TGTGCCAGCAGTGAAACGGGGGTCCATGGCTACACCTTC
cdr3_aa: CASSETGVHGYTF

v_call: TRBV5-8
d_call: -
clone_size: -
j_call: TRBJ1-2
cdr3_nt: TGTGCCAGCAGCTTGGAGGCGACTTTCAGTTTTAACTATGGCTACACCTTC
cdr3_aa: CASSLEATFSFNYGYTF

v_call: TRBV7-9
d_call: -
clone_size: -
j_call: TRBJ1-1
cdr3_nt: TGTGCCAGCAGCTTATTGACCAGGCCGAACACTGAAGCTTTCTTT
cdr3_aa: CASSLLTRPNTEAFF

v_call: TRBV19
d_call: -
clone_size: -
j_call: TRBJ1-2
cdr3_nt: TGTGCCAGTAAGGACAGCGCTTGGAGTACGACTAACTATGGCTACACCTTC
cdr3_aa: CASKDSAWSTTNYGYTF

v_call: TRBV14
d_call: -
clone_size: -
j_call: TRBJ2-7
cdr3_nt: TGTGCCAGCAGCCCCCTTCGGGTGGGCTCCTACGAGCAGTACTTC
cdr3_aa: CASSPLRVGSYEQYF

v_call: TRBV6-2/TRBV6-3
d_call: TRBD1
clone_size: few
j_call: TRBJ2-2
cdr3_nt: TGTGCCAGCAGTGACCACGGACAGGGGAAAGGCGGGGAGCTGTTTTTT
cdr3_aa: CASSDHGQGKGGELFF

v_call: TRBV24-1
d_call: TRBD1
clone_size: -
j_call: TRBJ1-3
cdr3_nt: TGTGCCACCAGTGATTATCGGACAGGAAAATTGAGCTCTGGAAACACCATATATTTT
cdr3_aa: CATSDYRTGKLSSGNTIYF

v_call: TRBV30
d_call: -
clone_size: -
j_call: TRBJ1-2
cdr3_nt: TGTGCCTGGGACCTAGGACAGGGCTACACCTTC
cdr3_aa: CAWDLGQGYTF

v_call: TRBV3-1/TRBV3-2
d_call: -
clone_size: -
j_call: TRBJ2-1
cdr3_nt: TGTGCCAGCAGCCAAGATCTAGAGGTGGGGACACCCTACAATGAGCAGTTCTTC
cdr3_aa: CASSQDLEVGTPYNEQFF

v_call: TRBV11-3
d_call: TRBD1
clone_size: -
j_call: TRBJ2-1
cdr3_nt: TGTGCCAGCAGCCCCGGACAGGACTCCTACAATGAGCAGTTCTTC
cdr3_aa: CASSPGQDSYNEQFF

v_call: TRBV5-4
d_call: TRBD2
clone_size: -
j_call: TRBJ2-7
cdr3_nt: TGTGCCAGCAGCTCCAGGACTAGCGGGCCCTACGAGCAGTACTTC
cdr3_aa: CASSSRTSGPYEQYF

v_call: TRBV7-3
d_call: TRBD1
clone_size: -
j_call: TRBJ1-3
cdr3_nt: TGTGCCAGCAGCGTTGGGACAGGGACTGGAAACACCATATATTTT
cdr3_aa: CASSVGTGTGNTIYF

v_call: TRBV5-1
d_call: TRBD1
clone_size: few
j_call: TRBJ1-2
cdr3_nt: TGCGCCAGCAGCCCTTTTGGACAGGCGAACTATGGCTACACCTTC
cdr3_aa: CASSPFGQANYGYTF

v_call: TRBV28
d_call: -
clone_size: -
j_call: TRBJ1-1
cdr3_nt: TGTGCCAGCAGTTTATCTTACACTGAAGCTTTCTTT
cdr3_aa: CASSLSYTEAFF

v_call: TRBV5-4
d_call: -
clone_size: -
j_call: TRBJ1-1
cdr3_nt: TGTGCCAGCAGCGTATACAAGAACACTGAAGCTTTCTTT
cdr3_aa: CASSVYKNTEAFF

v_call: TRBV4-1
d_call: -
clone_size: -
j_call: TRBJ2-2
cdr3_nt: TGCGCCAGCAGCCAAGTTATTTTCACCGGGGAGCTGTTTTTT
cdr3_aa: CASSQVIFTGELFF

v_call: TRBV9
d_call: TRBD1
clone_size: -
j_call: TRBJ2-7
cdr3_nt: TGTGCCAGCAGCGTAGGGACAGGGAACTACGAGCAGTACTTC
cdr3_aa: CASSVGTGNYEQYF

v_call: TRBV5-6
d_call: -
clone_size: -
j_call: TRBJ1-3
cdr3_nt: TGTGCCAGCAGCTTGAGGACAGAATTTACTGGAAACACCATATATTTT
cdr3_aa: CASSLRTEFTGNTIYF